This T cell receptor (beta chain) was found in a study of molecular identifiers for immune sequencing clone quantification. Study background: Across replicate runs, RNA obtained from around 20,000 or 100,000 naive CD8 cells was divided into five, with four undergoing sequencing.

TCRdb itself ran the PCR reads through MiXCR, one entry per CDR3 protein. This sample has tens of thousands of distinct CDR3 sequences, with around 20% found just once. This clonotype was recorded many times. Sequence at one end of the junction differs from germline and may be a read error. The sequenced material came from naive CD8+ T cells from blood, with Jurkat cell RNA spiked in. As to subset: FACS-sorted CD8+CD4-CCR7+CD45RA+ naive T cells. This sequence originates from a human donor in good health. Some libraries in this study had Jurkat cell RNA spiked in.

The CDR3 DNA is TGTGCCAGCAGCTTAGCGCGCGGGGTGCTGTTTTTT. Protein sequence: CASSLARGVLFF. The chain couples TRBV7-2 to TRBJ2-2; TRBD2 is a possible D gene (6 bases). The CDR3 has 12 amino acids. Germline-derived CDR1 and CDR2 are SGHTA and FQGNSA.